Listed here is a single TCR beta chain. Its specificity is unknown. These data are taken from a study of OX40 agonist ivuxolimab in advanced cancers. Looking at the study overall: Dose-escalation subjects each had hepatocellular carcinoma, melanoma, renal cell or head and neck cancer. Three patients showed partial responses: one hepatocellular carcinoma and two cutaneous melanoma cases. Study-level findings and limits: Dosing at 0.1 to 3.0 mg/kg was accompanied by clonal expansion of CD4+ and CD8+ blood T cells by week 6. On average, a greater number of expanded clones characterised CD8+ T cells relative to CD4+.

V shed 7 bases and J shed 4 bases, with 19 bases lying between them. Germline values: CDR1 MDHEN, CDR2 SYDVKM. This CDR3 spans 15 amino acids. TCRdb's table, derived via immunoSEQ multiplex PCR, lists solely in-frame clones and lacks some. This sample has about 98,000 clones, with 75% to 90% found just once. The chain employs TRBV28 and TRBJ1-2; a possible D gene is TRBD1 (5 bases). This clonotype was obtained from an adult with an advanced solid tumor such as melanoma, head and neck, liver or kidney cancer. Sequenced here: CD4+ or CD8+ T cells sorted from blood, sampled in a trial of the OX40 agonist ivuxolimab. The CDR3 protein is CASNSGDHLGYGYTF. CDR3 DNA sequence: TGTGCCAGCAACTCGGGGGACCATTTGGGCTATGGCTACACCTTC.